A selection of T cell receptor beta chains follows, all from one sample in a study of T cells in Graves' hyperthyroidism and ophthalmopathy. TCRdb reprocessed the multiplex PCR reads via MiXCR and lists one record per CDR3 protein. The repertoire holds under 650,000 distinct CDR3 sequences, with around 15% as singletons. Sequencing input: blood. These receptor sequences come from a woman under 40 with Graves' hyperthyroidism. Both conserved end residues are part of each CDR3. Clone size is not always given. Where it is, it says once, few, many or a class for expanded clones.

cdr3_aa clone_size v_call
CASSLPGINEKLFF - TRBV11-2
CASRGTRNEKLFF many TRBV2
CASMKVLNTEAFF few TRBV19
CASSLGGQGGAFF many TRBV27
CASSLFPHTAGEEQFF many TRBV28
CASSFQGTQNTIYF few TRBV7-2
CASSLRGSGRGEQYF many TRBV28
CASKGAGRHEQFF many TRBV6-2/TRBV6-3
CASQGTSGLYNEQFF - TRBV4-1
CASWSESGANVLTF few TRBV18
CASSPGQGSQPQHF many TRBV28
CAISEGVSGRAQETQYF many TRBV10-3
CASSPTGDYSYEQYF - TRBV7-8
CATGQGSTGELFF many TRBV24-1
CASSLGRDRVYGYTF - TRBV13
CSTIKGDNYGYTF few TRBV20-1